Below, 15 T cell receptor beta chains from the same sample are listed, as sequenced in a study of blood T cells in healthy people across ages. Next came a second PCR, run for roughly 6 to 11 cycles, which used a sample-barcoded 5' primer along with a J-beta primer mix. TCRdb independently ran MiXCR on the 5' RACE reads; one entry per CDR3 protein. The sample yields 1.5 million to 2 million distinct CDR3 sequences, 49% seen once. The specimen sequenced was blood. The receptors come from a woman aged 40-49 years in good health.

Only one count was recorded for this clonotype. V usage is TRBV7-6 and J usage is TRBJ1-4; TRBD1 agrees at 9 bases. V lost 5 bases and J lost 0; bases outside the gene matches: 7. There are 17 residues in the CDR3. The V gene's germline CDR1 is SGHVS and CDR2 FNYEAQ. The CDR3 loop reads CASSLTGQGTTNEKLFF. The CDR3 DNA reads TGTGCCAGCAGCCTAACGGGACAGGGAACAACTAATGAAAAACTGTTTTTT.

A few counts support this clonotype. A much larger clone lies a single base off, so this may be a read error. The CDR3 sequence is CASSHGLVGSYNEQYF. In DNA, the CDR3 is TGTGCCAGCAGCCACGGACTTGTGGGCTCCTACAATGAGCAGTACTTC. The V call is TRBV2, the J call TRBJ2-1; tentatively, D is TRBD2 (5 bases). The tail of the sequence fits TRBJ2-7 better, so the J call may be wrong. CDR1 and CDR2 from the germline V gene are SNHLY and FYNNEI. The CDR3 is 16 residues long.

The chain carries TRBV6-5 and TRBJ1-2; the D gene is possibly TRBD1 (5 bases). CDR3 length: 13 amino acids. Germline CDR1 is MNHEY and CDR2 is SVGAGI. The ends were cut back, 2 bases at V and 7 bases at J, with 11 bases in the middle. The CDR3 DNA reads as TGTGCCAGCAGTTACCAGGGAATGGGTGGCTACACCTTC. Translated, it gives CASSYQGMGGYTF.

This sequence joins TRBV29-1 and TRBJ1-1; D gene unclear. Trimming cost V 6 bases and J 1 base, with 15 bases left between them. From germline, CDR1 is SQVTM and CDR2 ANQGSEA. This CDR3 spans 14 amino acids. In nucleotides, the CDR3 is TGCAGCGTCGCGCCGATCTGGGCGAACACTGAAGCTTTCTTT. Amino acids: CSVAPIWANTEAFF.

This clonotype was seen at least ten times. CDR3 loop: CASSSGTTYEQYF. Here the CDR3 DNA reads TGTGCCAGCAGCTCCGGGACAACCTACGAGCAGTACTTC. This chain uses TRBV5-6 with TRBJ2-7, with D possibly matching TRBD1 (6 bases). There are 13 residues in the CDR3. CDR1 is SGHDT and CDR2 is YYEEEE in the germline V gene. The V end was cut by 3 bases, the J end by 2 bases, with 9 bases between.

The chain recombines TRBV20-1 with TRBJ2-3, with D uncertain. The CDR3 sequence is 13 residues long. Germline values: CDR1 DFQATT, CDR2 SNEGSKA (reference sequence). V was pared by 0 bases and J by 6 bases, with 10 bases between. CDR3 bases: TGCAGTGCTAGAGATTCCAACTCGGATACGCAGTATTTT. This encodes CSARDSNSDTQYF.

This clonotype was observed a handful of times. The chain carries TRBV13 and TRBJ2-7, with D maybe TRBD1 (6 bases). CDR1 and CDR2 from the germline V gene are PRHDT and FYEKMQ (reference sequence). Deletions cut 0 bases from V and 3 bases from J, with 15 bases between. The CDR3 length is 16 residues. CDR3 DNA: TGTGCCAGCAGCTTAGGTGAGGGGGAGAGGGACTACGAGCAGTACTTC. Translating it yields CASSLGEGERDYEQYF.

The chain employs TRBV19 and TRBJ1-2; D is undetermined. CDR3 length equals 14 residues. The germline V gene has CDR1 LNHDA and CDR2 SQIVND (reference sequence). Between the trimmed V and J ends, which lost 3 bases and 3 bases, there was a span of 11 bases. The CDR3 DNA sequence: TGTGCCAGTAGTATTCAGCGGCGGGACTATGGCTACACCTTC. It encodes CASSIQRRDYGYTF. Variable domain in full (rest from reference TRBV19 and TRBJ1-2): DGGITQSPKYLFRKEGQNVTLSCEQNLNHDAMYWYRQDPGQGLRLIYYSQIVNDFQKGDIAEGYSVSREKKESFPLTVTSAQKNPTAFYLCASSIQRRDYGYTFGSGTRLTVV.

This clonotype showed up just once. The chain carries TRBV15 and TRBJ1-2; D is perhaps TRBD1 (5 bases). Trimming removed 6 bases from V and 4 bases from J, with 9 bases in between. This CDR3 comprises 12 residues. CDR1 and CDR2 from the germline V gene are LNHNV and YYDKDF (reference sequence). CDR3 protein: CATREGVYGYTF. In nucleotides, the CDR3 is TGTGCCACCAGAGAAGGGGTCTATGGCTACACCTTC.

The rearrangement uses TRBV28 and TRBJ2-3; TRBD2 might be the D (5 bases). CDR1 is MDHEN and CDR2 is SYDVKM in the germline V gene. V was cut by 6 bases and J by 6 bases, with 13 bases left in between. The CDR3 is 13 amino acids. In nucleotides, the CDR3 is TGTGCCAGCAGGGACTTAGCCCCCGATACGCAGTATTTT. It translates to CASRDLAPDTQYF.

The gene calls are TRBV19 and TRBJ1-5; maybe TRBD1 (5 bases). This CDR3 contains 16 residues. With 6 bases removed from V and 3 bases from J, the gap between germline ends came to 18 bases. Germline CDR1 reads LNHDA; CDR2 reads SQIVND (reference sequence). The CDR3 loop is CASRPPGGGNNQPQHF. The CDR3 DNA is TGTGCCAGTAGGCCCCCGGGGGGGGGTAACAATCAGCCCCAGCATTTT.

This clonotype was observed a few times. CDR3 sequence (DNA): TGTGCCAGCAGTTTCCTGGGGGACACAGATACGCAGTATTTT. Amino acids: CASSFLGDTDTQYF. This chain links TRBV12-3 or TRBV12-4 with TRBJ2-3; tentatively, D is TRBD1 or TRBD2 (5 bases each). The CDR3 extends over 14 amino acids. V was shortened by 3 bases and J by 2 bases, with 9 bases between the two germline ends.

The chain uses TRBV5-1 and TRBJ2-3, with D perhaps matching TRBD1 (6 bases). The CDR3 extends over 15 amino acids. V dropped 3 bases and J dropped 0 bases, with 11 bases sitting between them. Germline lookup yields CDR1 SGHRS and CDR2 YFSETQ. CDR3 bases: TGCGCCAGCAGCTGGACAGCTACTAGCACAGATACGCAGTATTTT. Translated, it gives CASSWTATSTDTQYF. Drawing the rest from reference TRBV5-1 and TRBJ2-3, the complete variable domain is KAGVTQTPRYLIKTRGQQVTLSCSPISGHRSVSWYQQTPGQGLQFLFEYFSETQRNKGNFPGRFSGRQFSNSRSEMNVSTLELGDSALYLCASSWTATSTDTQYFGPGTRLTVL.

J is TRBJ1-2 and V is TRBV5-1; 12 nucleotides line up with TRBD1. The CDR3 covers 15 residues. Losses at the gene ends were 2 bases for V and 8 bases for J; bases not matched to a gene: 7. Germline V gene sequence: CDR1 SGHRS, CDR2 YFSETQ. DNA of the CDR3: TGCGCCAGCAGCTTCGGGACAGGGGGCGAGATGGGCTACACCTTC. Translation gives CASSFGTGGEMGYTF.

This clonotype came up a few times. The chain couples TRBV2 to TRBJ1-5; unclear D gene. This CDR3 spans 14 amino acids. The germline CDR1 and CDR2 sequences are SNHLY and FYNNEI. The ends were cut back, 0 bases at V and 6 bases at J, with 9 bases in the middle. The CDR3: CASSEARQSQPQHF. The DNA for the CDR3 is TGTGCCAGCAGTGAAGCACGCCAGAGTCAGCCCCAGCATTTT.